The clone carrying this T cell receptor (beta chain) appeared once. The data were obtained in a study of shared clonotypes between healthy human individuals. Study context: A donor's plate count was three for CD4 naive and three for CD4 memory; CD8 naive had two and CD8 memory one.

Germline V gene lookup returns CDR1 GTSNPN and CDR2 SVGIG (reference sequence). The ends were cut back, 4 bases at V and 5 bases at J, with 8 bases in the middle. The CDR3 is made up of 11 amino acids. Measured with immunoSEQ multiplex PCR; TCRdb has only the in-frame clones, and not every one. The sample gives some 2,100,000 clones, approximately 96% of which show up once; approximately 0.13% is in the top ten. Naive CD45RA+ and memory CD45RA-negative subsets were split from CD4+ cells. Sample: naive CD4+ T cells sorted from blood. Indicated subset: CD45RA+ positively selected. The chain employs TRBV30 and TRBJ1-2; D unresolved. The receptor comes from a man in his late teens or twenties in good health. CDR3 DNA sequence: TGTGCCTGGACACGGGTATATGGCTACACCTTC. Amino acid sequence: CAWTRVYGYTF. Using reference TRBV30 and TRBJ1-2 for the parts outside the CDR3, the full variable domain is SQTIHQWPATLVQPVGSPLSLECTVEGTSNPNLYWYRQAAGRGLQLLFYSVGIGQISSEVPQNLSASRPQDRQFILSSKKLLLSDSGFYLCAWTRVYGYTFGSGTRLTVV.